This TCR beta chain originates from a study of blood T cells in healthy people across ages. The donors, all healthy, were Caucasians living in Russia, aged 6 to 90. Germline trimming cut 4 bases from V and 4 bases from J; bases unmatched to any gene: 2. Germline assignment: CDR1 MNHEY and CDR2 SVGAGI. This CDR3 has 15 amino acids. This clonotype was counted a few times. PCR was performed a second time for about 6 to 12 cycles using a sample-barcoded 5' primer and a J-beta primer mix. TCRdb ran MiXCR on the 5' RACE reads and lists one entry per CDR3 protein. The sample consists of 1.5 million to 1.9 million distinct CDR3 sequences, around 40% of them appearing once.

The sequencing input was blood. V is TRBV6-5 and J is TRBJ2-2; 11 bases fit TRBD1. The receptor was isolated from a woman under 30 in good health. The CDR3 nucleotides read TGTGCCAGCAGTTCCGGGACAGGGGGCACCGGGGAGCTGTTTTTT. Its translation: CASSSGTGGTGELFF.